Presented here are 2 T cell receptor beta chains from one specimen sequenced in a study of blood T cell repertoires in COVID-19. Profiled with immunoSEQ multiplex PCR; TCRdb holds only in-frame clones, not every one. The sample holds a few hundred thousand clones, around 87% seen once. Input material: PBMCs or T cells enriched from blood (not recorded which). All receptors come from a man aged 25-40 years in a cohort exposed to, infected with or recovered from COVID-19 (not recorded which).

The chain links TRBV27 to TRBJ2-7; the D is unclear. Germline V gene sequence: CDR1 MNHEY, CDR2 SMNVEV (reference sequence). With 5 bases removed from V and 0 bases from J, the gap between germline ends came to 5 bases. The CDR3 totals 12 residues. Written as DNA, the CDR3 is TGTGCCAGCAGTCTAAGCTCCTACGAGCAGTACTTC. Its translation: CASSLSSYEQYF.

A single count supports this clone. The gene calls are TRBV28 and TRBJ2-7; 10 nucleotides line up with TRBD2. CDR1 is MDHEN and CDR2 is SYDVKM in the germline V gene. Unmatched junction bases numbered 12, after V lost 6 bases and J lost 4 bases. There are 16 residues in the CDR3. This CDR3 is CASSPDRTSGLYEQYF. For the CDR3, the DNA is TGTGCCAGCAGCCCGGACAGGACTAGCGGCTTATACGAGCAGTACTTC.